The 9 T cell receptor beta chains listed next were all sequenced from one sample in a study of blood T cell repertoires in COVID-19. Assay: immunoSEQ multiplex PCR; the TCRdb copy retains only in-frame clones and omits some. The sample includes fewer than 90,000 clones, nearly 90% of them seen just once. Sequences were obtained from peripheral blood. The receptors come from a man between 65 and 85 years old with acute or convalescent COVID-19.

J is TRBJ2-5 and V is TRBV18; D is undetermined. V lost 5 bases to trimming and J lost 2 bases, with 3 bases between them. The CDR3 extends over 11 amino acids. Germline values: CDR1 KGHSH, CDR2 LQKENI. The CDR3 nucleotides read TGTGCCAGCTCAACACAAGAGACCCAGTACTTC. It specifies CASSTQETQYF.

This clone appeared a few times. The genes are TRBV30 and TRBJ1-6; TRBD1 aligns across 8 bases. The CDR3 loop spans 14 amino acids. The V gene end was trimmed by 4 bases and the J gene end by 10 bases; junction bases not matched to a gene: 9. CDR1 and CDR2 from the germline V gene are GTSNPN and SVGIG (reference sequence). For the CDR3, the DNA is TGTGCCTGGACGGACAGGGTGCAAGGATCACCCCTCCACTTT. Amino acids: CAWTDRVQGSPLHF.

The chain uses TRBV27 and TRBJ2-1, with 10 bases fitting TRBD2. Germline CDR1 reads MNHEY; CDR2 reads SMNVEV (reference sequence). After removal of 5 bases from V and 5 bases from J, the junction contained 18 bases not matched to a gene. This CDR3 spans 19 amino acids. The CDR3 bases are TGTGCCAGCAGTACTGTCCTATCTCCCCAAGGACTAGCGGACAATGAGCAGTTCTTC. Its protein product is CASSTVLSPQGLADNEQFF.

The chain links TRBV18 to TRBJ1-3; unclear D gene. The CDR3 length is 12 residues. Per germline, CDR1 KGHSH and CDR2 LQKENI. V was pared by 3 bases and J by 4 bases, with 4 bases between. The CDR3 protein is CASSPQGNTIYF. DNA for the CDR3: TGTGCCAGCTCACCTCAAGGAAACACCATATATTTT.

The rearrangement uses TRBV19 and TRBJ1-4; possible D gene TRBD1, 6 bases. The CDR3 has 14 residues. V was shortened by 2 bases and J by 5 bases, with 9 bases between the two germline ends. Germline CDR1 and CDR2: LNHDA and SQIVND (reference sequence). The CDR3 nucleotides are TGTGCCAGTAGTATATGGACAGAAAATGAAAAACTGTTTTTT. Its protein product is CASSIWTENEKLFF.

The CDR3 protein is CASSLRGQGSQPQHF. The CDR3 region has the DNA TGTGCCAGCAGTTTAAGGGGACAGGGTTCGCAGCCCCAGCATTTT. The gene calls are TRBV28 and TRBJ1-5; TRBD1 aligns across 9 bases. The ends lost 2 bases at V and 7 bases at J; junction bases unmatched: 6. The CDR3 extends over 15 amino acids. Germline V CDR1 and CDR2: MDHEN, SYDVKM.

The chain joins TRBV24-1 to TRBJ2-1, with a tentative D call TRBD1 (8 bases). Germline CDR1 KGHDR, CDR2 SFDVKD. This CDR3 is built from 16 residues. V was trimmed by 1 base and J by 4 bases, leaving 13 bases between them. For the CDR3, the DNA is TGTGCCACCAGTGATTTCGGACAGGGACTATACAATGAGCAGTTCTTC. As protein: CATSDFGQGLYNEQFF.

The genes are TRBV7-2 and TRBJ2-1; D possibly corresponds to TRBD2 (7 bases). The V gene's germline CDR1 is SGHTA and CDR2 FQGNSA. Deletions cut 5 bases from V and 7 bases from J, with 18 bases between. The CDR3 loop spans 15 amino acids. The DNA for the CDR3 is TGTGCCAGCAGCCCAATGAGGGGGGGAGGGAATGAGCAGTTCTTC. Its protein product is CASSPMRGGGNEQFF.

This clone came up a few times. The genes are TRBV11-2 and TRBJ1-2; the match to TRBD1 covers 8 bases. V was pared by 3 bases and J by 8 bases, with 5 bases of the junction left unmatched. Germline values: CDR1 SGHAT, CDR2 FQNNGV. CDR3 length equals 13 residues. The CDR3 is CASSFGDRGGYTF. CDR3 in DNA: TGTGCCAGCAGCTTCGGTGACAGGGGCGGCTACACCTTC.